This entry is about one T cell receptor (beta chain). Under the authors' procedure: For nucleated cells, counts were estimated from reference gene primer amplification. Produced via immunoSEQ multiplex PCR; TCRdb's table is partial and in-frame only. V and J calls and clone size follow that table, whereas D and trimming were derived from the DNA. The sample lists fewer than 250,000 clones, around 80% occurring once. The CDR3 runs to 17 residues. CDR1 is SGHDN, CDR2 FVKESK, per germline. V was cut by 1 base and J by 7 bases, with 20 bases left in between. The data were obtained in a study of blood T cell repertoires in COVID-19. About the research overall: Acute-phase and convalescent COVID-19 samples originated in the United States, Italy and Spain. Sample material is recorded as cDNA or gDNA derived from T cells, B-cell-depleted T cells, or PBMCs.

The receptor was isolated from a man in his 60s with acute or convalescent COVID-19. Source material: peripheral blood. This chain links TRBV14 with TRBJ1-5; TRBD1 is a possible D gene (6 bases). In DNA form, the CDR3 reads TGTGCCAGCAGCCAAGTGTACAGGGTCCCTCAGGGACAGCCCCAGCATTTT. This sequence encodes CASSQVYRVPQGQPQHF.